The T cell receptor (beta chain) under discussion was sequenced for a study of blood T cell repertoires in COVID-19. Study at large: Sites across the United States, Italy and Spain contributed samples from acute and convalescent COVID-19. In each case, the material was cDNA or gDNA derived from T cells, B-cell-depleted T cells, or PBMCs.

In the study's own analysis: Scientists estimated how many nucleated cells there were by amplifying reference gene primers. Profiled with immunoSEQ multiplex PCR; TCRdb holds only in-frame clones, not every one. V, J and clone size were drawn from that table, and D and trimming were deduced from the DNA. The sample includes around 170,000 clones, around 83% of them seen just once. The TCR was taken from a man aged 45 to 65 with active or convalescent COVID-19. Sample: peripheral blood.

The CDR3 sequence: CASPRGPTGVIYEQYF. The CDR3 region has the DNA TGCGCCAGCCCTAGGGGTCCAACAGGGGTGATCTACGAGCAGTACTTC. V and J are TRBV10-1 and TRBJ2-7; 7 bases align to TRBD1. Germline CDR1 WNHNN, CDR2 SYGVQD (reference sequence). This CDR3 contains 16 residues. J lost 3 bases, V lost 8 bases, and 16 bases had no gene match.